The rows below give T cell receptor beta chains drawn from one sample of a study of T cell responses to AZD1222 COVID-19 vaccine. Profiling relied on immunoSEQ multiplex PCR, and the TCRdb table lists in-frame clones only, not all of them. The sample holds tens of thousands of clones; 92% are singletons and the top ten take approximately 5.2%. Sequenced here: peripheral blood, sampled on day 0 of AZD1222 vaccination. The receptors shown here come from an adult in good health. Both conserved end residues are part of each CDR3. Each record gives: V gene, clone size, D gene, J gene, CDR3 protein, CDR3 DNA. D genes are given only for firm matches. Only part of the rows carry a size: once, few, many, or a class if the clone is expanded.

>TRBV7-9|once|TRBD1|TRBJ1-5
CASSSGDSYSNQPQHF
TGTGCCAGCAGCTCAGGGGACAGTTATAGCAATCAGCCCCAGCATTTT
>TRBV3-1/TRBV3-2|.|TRBD1|TRBJ2-1
CASSQLGDRPYNEQFF
TGTGCCAGCAGCCAACTAGGGGACAGGCCCTACAATGAGCAGTTCTTC
>TRBV7-9|.|.|TRBJ2-7
CASSSNIAGDGYEQYF
TGTGCCAGCAGCTCTAATATCGCAGGCGACGGCTACGAGCAGTACTTC
>TRBV6-5|once|TRBD1|TRBJ1-5
CASSRQGRLGVQHF
TGTGCCAGCAGTCGACAGGGTAGGCTGGGGGTCCAGCATTTT
>TRBV7-9|.|.|TRBJ2-6
CASSSTAANVLTF
TGTGCCAGCAGCTCCACTGCGGCCAACGTCCTGACTTTC
>TRBV6-6|.|.|TRBJ1-2
CASSYTDSAGYTF
TGTGCCAGCAGTTACACCGACTCGGCCGGCTACACCTTC
>TRBV30|.|.|TRBJ2-7
CAWNLVGSYEQYF
TGTGCCTGGAATTTGGTGGGCTCCTACGAGCAGTACTTC
>TRBV7-6|.|TRBD2|TRBJ2-2
CASSSRTGTSGSGAGELFF
TGTGCCAGCAGCTCTAGAACAGGGACTAGCGGGAGTGGAGCCGGGGAGCTGTTTTTT
>TRBV7-9|.|TRBD2|TRBJ2-7
CASSLRGSGSNQVYF
TGTGCCAGCAGCTTAAGGGGTAGCGGGTCGAACCAGGTGTACTTC
>TRBV10-3|.|TRBD1|TRBJ2-7
CAISGTGASYEQYF
TGTGCCATCAGCGGGACAGGGGCATCCTACGAGCAGTACTTC
>TRBV7-8|.|TRBD1|TRBJ1-1
CASSQGQGEAFF
TGTGCCAGCAGCCAAGGACAGGGTGAAGCTTTCTTT
>TRBV19|.|TRBD1|TRBJ1-6
CASSGQGDSSPLHF
TGTGCCAGTAGTGGCCAGGGGGACTCTTCACCCCTCCACTTT
>TRBV11-2|.|.|TRBJ1-3
CASSFLPDSGNTIYF
TGTGCCAGCAGCTTTCTGCCGGACTCTGGAAACACCATATATTTT
>TRBV7-7|.|.|TRBJ2-1
CASSPATGHPNNEQFF
TGTGCTAGCAGCCCCGCGACGGGACACCCGAACAATGAGCAGTTCTTC
>TRBV6-1|.|.|TRBJ2-3
CASSEYGTDTQYF
TGTGCCAGCAGTGAGTATGGGACAGATACGCAGTATTTT
>TRBV5-4|medium-sized|.|TRBJ2-7
CASSLSLSSYEQYF
TGTGCCAGCAGCTTAAGCCTTAGCTCCTACGAGCAGTACTTC
>TRBV28|.|TRBD2|TRBJ2-7
CASSPLLAGVVEQYF
TGTGCCAGCAGTCCCCTGCTAGCGGGAGTAGTCGAGCAGTACTTC
>TRBV11-3|.|.|TRBJ1-1
CASSIGQGTEAFF
TGTGCCAGCAGCATAGGTCAGGGCACTGAAGCTTTCTTT
>TRBV7-3|.|.|TRBJ2-1
CASSGDGGEQFF
TGTGCCAGCAGCGGGGACGGCGGTGAGCAGTTCTTC
>TRBV18|.|TRBD2|TRBJ2-3
CASSPPTSGNTDTQYF
TGTGCCAGCTCACCTCCGACTAGCGGGAATACAGATACGCAGTATTTT
>TRBV5-8|.|.|TRBJ2-1
CATRPPGFNEQFF
TGTGCCACCCGCCCCCCGGGTTTTAATGAGCAGTTCTTC
>TRBV30|.|TRBD2|TRBJ2-1
CAGYAGTSGSDTYNEQFF
TGTGCCGGATACGCCGGGACTAGCGGGAGCGACACCTACAATGAGCAGTTCTTC
>TRBV7-2|.|.|TRBJ2-2
CASSPRQLTGELFF
TGTGCCAGCAGCCCCCGACAGTTGACCGGGGAGCTGTTTTTT
>TRBV7-9|.|TRBD2|TRBJ2-1
CASSLTSSYNEQFF
TGTGCCAGCAGCTTGACTAGCTCTTACAATGAGCAGTTCTTC